These 18 T cell receptor beta chains originate from one sample sequenced in a study of PD-1 blockade in classical Hodgkin lymphoma (dated by TCRdb to about 2020). This sample's time point label indicates: cycle 1 day 1 (C1D1), immediately before nivolumab initiation. All trial patients had relapsed after autologous stem cell transplantation, with cohorts A, B and C differing in prior brentuximab vedotin exposure. To prepare the library, the immunoSEQ multiplex PCR assay was applied. Not all clones reach the TCRdb copy of this immuneACCESS table, which keeps in-frame sequences only. Checked studies attribute under half of the gap to unresolved V genes and leave the rest unexplained. The sample data list 60,000 or so clones, and about nine tenths of these were observed just once. The biggest ten clones account for about 9.6% of the sample. This specimen was peripheral blood mononuclear cells (PBMCs), taken at baseline. The receptors originated from a human donor with classical Hodgkin lymphoma.

This clone showed up just once. V and J are TRBV10-2 and TRBJ1-2; D is undetermined. Germline V gene lookup returns CDR1 WSHSY and CDR2 SAAADI. This CDR3 spans 18 amino acids. Trimming pared 7 bases from V and 5 bases from J, leaving 29 bases between. The CDR3 DNA sequence: TGCGCCAGCAACCCGGAACCGCGAAACATAAACAGAGGATATGGCTACACCTTC. Amino acids: CASNPEPRNINRGYGYTF.

The table lists this clone with a few counts. J is TRBJ2-1 and V is TRBV2, with D hard to call. V lost 1 base and J lost 7, with 14 bases in between. Germline CDR1 SNHLY, CDR2 FYNNEI. The CDR3 runs to 15 residues. The CDR3: CASSEVTALQNEQFF. The CDR3 coding sequence is TGTGCCAGCAGTGAAGTAACGGCCTTACAAAATGAGCAGTTCTTC.

The V gene is TRBV5-1, the J gene TRBJ2-3; D may be TRBD2 (7 bases). The CDR3 covers 14 residues. Germline-derived CDR1 and CDR2 are SGHRS and YFSETQ. V shed 7 bases and J shed 2 bases, with 14 bases lying between them. The DNA for the CDR3 is TGCGCCAGCCTGGGGGGGGCTCTCACAGATACGCAGTATTTT. This encodes CASLGGALTDTQYF.

CDR3 region: CASSPAGATADTQYF. The CDR3 bases are TGTGCCAGCAGCCCGGCAGGGGCCACGGCAGATACGCAGTATTTT. J is TRBJ2-3 and V is TRBV6-1; possible D gene TRBD1, 6 bases. The length of the CDR3 is 15 residues. CDR1 and CDR2 (germline): MNHNS, SASEGT. V dropped 6 bases and J dropped 4 bases, with 17 bases sitting between them.

V and J are TRBV27 and TRBJ2-7; no firm D call. Deletions cut 7 bases from V and 2 bases from J, with 6 bases between. The CDR3 consists of 11 residues. Germline CDR1 reads MNHEY; CDR2 reads SMNVEV (reference sequence). The CDR3 protein is CASIAAYEQYF. The CDR3 DNA is TGTGCCAGCATCGCGGCCTACGAGCAGTACTTC.

Only one count was recorded for this clone. The J gene is TRBJ2-6, the V gene TRBV18; the match to TRBD1 covers 10 bases. Looked up from germline, CDR1 is KGHSH and CDR2 is LQKENI. The CDR3 is made up of 17 amino acids. J lost 1 base, V lost 3 bases, and 3 bases had no gene match. This chain's CDR3 is CASSPGQGVSGANVLTF. For the CDR3, the DNA is TGTGCCAGCTCACCTGGACAGGGGGTGTCTGGGGCCAACGTCCTGACTTTC.

The chain uses TRBV25-1 and TRBJ2-3; weak D call: TRBD2 (6 bases). This CDR3 has 15 amino acids. Germline values: CDR1 MGHDK, CDR2 SYGVNS. The V and J ends lost 0 bases and 4 bases respectively, with 11 bases between them. The CDR3 coding sequence is TGTGCCAGCAGTGAATACGGGGGAAGTGCAGATACGCAGTATTTT. It translates to CASSEYGGSADTQYF.

V gene TRBV19 combines with J gene TRBJ1-6; a possible D gene is TRBD1 (5 bases). The germline V gene encodes CDR1 LNHDA and CDR2 SQIVND (reference sequence). Trimming stripped 4 bases from V and 9 bases from J, with 13 bases between. The CDR3 has 14 residues. CDR3 in DNA: TGTGCCAGTAGTACCGACAGTTATGTTTCACCCCTCCACTTT. Translating it yields CASSTDSYVSPLHF. The whole variable domain, filled in from reference TRBV19 and TRBJ1-6, reads DGGITQSPKYLFRKEGQNVTLSCEQNLNHDAMYWYRQDPGQGLRLIYYSQIVNDFQKGDIAEGYSVSREKKESFPLTVTSAQKNPTAFYLCASSTDSYVSPLHFGNGTRLTVT.

V gene TRBV7-9 combines with J gene TRBJ2-2; possibly TRBD1 for D (6 bases). The CDR3 is 16 amino acids. The V end was cut by 4 bases, the J end by 5 bases, with 17 bases between. CDR1 and CDR2 from the germline V gene are SEHNR and FQNEAQ (reference sequence). The CDR3 reads CASSYLAGDITGELFF. CDR3 DNA: TGTGCCAGCAGCTACCTCGCAGGGGACATAACCGGGGAGCTGTTTTTT. The entire variable domain, with the rest obtained from reference TRBV7-9 and TRBJ2-2, is as follows: DTGVSQNPRHKITKRGQNVTFRCDPISEHNRLYWYRQTLGQGPEFLTYFQNEAQLEKSRLLSDRFSAERPKGSFSTLEIQRTEQGDSAMYLCASSYLAGDITGELFFGEGSRLTVL.

The gene calls are TRBV5-5 and TRBJ2-5; D not certain. This CDR3 region has 14 residues. Trimming pared 5 bases from V and 5 bases from J, leaving 16 bases between. Germline assignment: CDR1 SGHKS and CDR2 YYEKEE (reference sequence). CDR3 amino acids: CASRRPPPVETQYF. As DNA, the CDR3 is TGTGCCAGCAGACGACCCCCCCCGGTCGAGACCCAGTACTTC.

This chain connects TRBV27 to TRBJ2-2, with TRBD2 matching over 8 bases. The CDR3 totals 16 residues. Germline V lookup: CDR1 MNHEY, CDR2 SMNVEV (reference sequence). J gave up 5 bases and V 2 bases, and 7 bases lay outside the gene matches. CDR3 nucleotide sequence: TGTGCCAGCAGTTTAGTAGCGGGACCTAGTACCGGGGAGCTGTTTTTT. It translates to CASSLVAGPSTGELFF.

The chain carries TRBV7-9 and TRBJ2-7, with 11 bases matching TRBD1. The CDR3 covers 16 residues. The junction had 2 bases not matched to a gene; V was cut back by 1 base and J by 0 bases. Germline V lookup: CDR1 SEHNR, CDR2 FQNEAQ (reference sequence). CDR3 in DNA: TGTGCCAGCAGCTTAGGGGACAGGGGGAGCTCCTACGAGCAGTACTTC. Its protein is CASSLGDRGSSYEQYF. Drawing the rest from reference TRBV7-9 and TRBJ2-7, the complete variable domain is DTGVSQNPRHKITKRGQNVTFRCDPISEHNRLYWYRQTLGQGPEFLTYFQNEAQLEKSRLLSDRFSAERPKGSFSTLEIQRTEQGDSAMYLCASSLGDRGSSYEQYFGPGTRLTVT.

The rearrangement uses TRBV6-1 and TRBJ1-3, with D uncertain. Per the germline V gene, CDR1 is MNHNS and CDR2 is SASEGT. This CDR3 has 14 amino acids. Trimming removed 11 bases from V and 0 bases from J, with 14 bases in between. CDR3 in amino acids: CAVTGVSSGNTIYF. The DNA of the CDR3 is TGTGCCGTCACTGGGGTCAGCTCTGGAAACACCATATATTTT.

The chain employs TRBV28 and TRBJ2-5; 7 bases align to TRBD1. CDR1 and CDR2 (germline): MDHEN, SYDVKM. J gave up 0 bases and V 4 bases, and 5 bases lay outside the gene matches. CDR3 length: 15 residues. The CDR3 DNA is TGTGCCAGCAGTTCCACGGACAGGAACCAAGAGACCCAGTACTTC. This gives the protein CASSSTDRNQETQYF.

J is TRBJ1-6 and V is TRBV7-8; a weak D match, TRBD1 (6 bases). Germline CDR1 and CDR2: SGHVS and FQNEAQ. This CDR3 contains 15 residues. Trimming stripped 5 bases from V and 6 bases from J, with 14 bases between. The CDR3: CASSRTGQINSPLHF. The CDR3, as DNA: TGTGCCAGCAGCCGCACCGGACAGATTAATTCACCCCTCCACTTT. Filled out from reference TRBV7-8 and TRBJ1-6, the complete variable domain reads GAGVSQSPRYKVAKRGQDVALRCDPISGHVSLFWYQQALGQGPEFLTYFQNEAQLDKSGLPSDRFFAERPEGSVSTLKIQRTQQEDSAVYLCASSRTGQINSPLHFGNGTRLTVT.

The chain employs TRBV5-1 and TRBJ2-5, with D maybe TRBD2 (6 bases). Trimming cost V 6 bases and J 2 bases, with 17 bases left between them. This CDR3 spans 15 amino acids. CDR1 is SGHRS, CDR2 YFSETQ, per germline. As DNA, the CDR3 is TGCGCCAGCAACTTTGGGGTCGGGGGACAAGAGACCCAGTACTTC. Translating gives CASNFGVGGQETQYF.

The chain recombines TRBV2 with TRBJ1-3; D possibly corresponds to TRBD1 (5 bases). V lost 3 bases and J 3 bases, leaving 9 bases between the germline ends. CDR3 length equals 14 residues. Germline CDR1 SNHLY, CDR2 FYNNEI. The CDR3 sequence is CASSEVGVGNTIYF. The CDR3 bases are TGTGCCAGCAGTGAGGTGGGGGTTGGAAACACCATATATTTT. The full variable domain, completed using reference TRBV2 and TRBJ1-3, is EPEVTQTPSHQVTQMGQEVILRCVPISNHLYFYWYRQILGQKVEFLVSFYNNEISEKSEIFDDQFSVERPDGSNFTLKIRSTKLEDSAMYFCASSEVGVGNTIYFGEGSWLTVV.

J is TRBJ2-7 and V is TRBV7-9; 10 positions match TRBD2. V was clipped by 1 base and J by 7 bases; unmatched bases: 13. The CDR3 loop spans 17 amino acids. Germline values: CDR1 SEHNR, CDR2 FQNEAQ (reference sequence). CDR3 in amino acids: CASSLVSSGGPPTEQYF. DNA for the CDR3: TGTGCCAGCAGCTTAGTCTCTAGCGGGGGACCACCTACGGAGCAGTACTTC. Drawing the rest from reference TRBV7-9 and TRBJ2-7, the complete variable domain is DTGVSQNPRHKITKRGQNVTFRCDPISEHNRLYWYRQTLGQGPEFLTYFQNEAQLEKSRLLSDRFSAERPKGSFSTLEIQRTEQGDSAMYLCASSLVSSGGPPTEQYFGPGTRLTVT.